Given below is one T cell receptor beta chain in context. These data are taken from a study of blood T cell repertoires in COVID-19. Study details: The United States, Italy and Spain supplied acute and convalescent COVID-19 samples. Nucleic acid was either cDNA or gDNA, and it came from T cells, B-cell-depleted T cells, or PBMCs.

Patients at the Seattle site were enrolled during active infection and followed longitudinally. Germline V gene lookup returns CDR1 LGHDT and CDR2 YNNKEL (reference sequence). The CDR3 runs to 18 residues. Germline trimming cut 1 base from V and 0 bases from J; bases unmatched to any gene: 5. Per the authors' pipeline: Cell counts per sample came from amplifying reference gene primers. Clones were read by immunoSEQ multiplex PCR, and TCRdb kept only the in-frame ones, dropping some. Clone size and V and J calls were adopted from that table, with D and trimming inferred from the DNA. This table has approximately 350,000 clones, about 89% appearing once.

The material sequenced was peripheral blood. The sequence was obtained from a young woman with COVID-19, enrolled during active disease. The chain employs TRBV3-1 (or the pseudogene TRBV3-2) and TRBJ2-6; TRBD1 aligns across 8 bases. The CDR3 DNA sequence: TGTGCCAGCAGCCAAGGGACAGGGTTCGGCTCTGGGGCCAACGTCCTGACTTTC. Its translation: CASSQGTGFGSGANVLTF.